This T cell receptor (beta chain) was captured by sequencing in a study of beta chain features in type 1 diabetes. Study results and limitations: For cells with high TCR expression, cDNA sequencing could yield over-representation. Whatever favoring of shorter templates PCR might show would apply equally to patients and controls. Moderate yet significant TCRB CDR3 shortening was seen in Type 1 diabetes patients in all four CD4+ subsets.

J gave up 5 bases and V 7 bases, and 6 bases lay outside the gene matches. The germline V gene has CDR1 SGHRS and CDR2 YFSETQ. This CDR3 comprises 14 residues. All of the isolated RNA was reverse transcribed, so expressed TCRB transcripts were sequenced. Assay: immunoSEQ multiplex PCR; the TCRdb copy retains only in-frame clones and omits some. The sample lists 400,000 to 550,000 clones, about an eighth seen once, with 0.045% to 0.06% in the top ten. Turning to this clone: Its antigen remains unknown.

The chain is built from TRBV5-1 and TRBJ2-1; the match to TRBD1 covers 10 bases. This TCR derives from a woman between 18 and 29 years old in good health. Specimen: naive CD4+ T cells from blood. CDR3 sequence: CASGRDRGNNEQFF. The DNA for the CDR3 is TGCGCCAGCGGGAGGGACAGGGGTAACAATGAGCAGTTCTTC. The full variable domain, with the rest looked up from reference TRBV5-1 and TRBJ2-1, is KAGVTQTPRYLIKTRGQQVTLSCSPISGHRSVSWYQQTPGQGLQFLFEYFSETQRNKGNFPGRFSGRQFSNSRSEMNVSTLELGDSALYLCASGRDRGNNEQFFGPGTRLTVL.